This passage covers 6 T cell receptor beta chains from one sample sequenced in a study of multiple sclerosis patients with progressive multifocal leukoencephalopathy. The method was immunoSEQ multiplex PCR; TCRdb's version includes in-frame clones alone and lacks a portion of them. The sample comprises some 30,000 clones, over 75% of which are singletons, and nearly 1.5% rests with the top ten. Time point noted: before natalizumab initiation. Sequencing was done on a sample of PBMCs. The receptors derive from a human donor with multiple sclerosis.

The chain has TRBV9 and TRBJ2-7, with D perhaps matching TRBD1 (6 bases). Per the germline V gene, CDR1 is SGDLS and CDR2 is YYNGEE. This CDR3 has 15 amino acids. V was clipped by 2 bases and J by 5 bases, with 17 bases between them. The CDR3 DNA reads TGTGCCAGCAGCGTTACCGTGGGGGCCTTTAACGAGCAGTACTTC. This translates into CASSVTVGAFNEQYF.

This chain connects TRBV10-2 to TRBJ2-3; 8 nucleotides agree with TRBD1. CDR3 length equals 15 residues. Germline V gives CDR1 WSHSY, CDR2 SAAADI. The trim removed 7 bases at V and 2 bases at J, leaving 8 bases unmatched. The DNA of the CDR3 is TGCGCCAGCAAACCGACAGGGGCCATCACAGATACGCAGTATTTT. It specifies CASKPTGAITDTQYF.

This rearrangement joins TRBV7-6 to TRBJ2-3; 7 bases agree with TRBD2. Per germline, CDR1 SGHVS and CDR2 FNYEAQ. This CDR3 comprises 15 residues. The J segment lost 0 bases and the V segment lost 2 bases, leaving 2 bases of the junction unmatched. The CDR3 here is CASSLWEGSTDTQYF. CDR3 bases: TGTGCCAGCAGCTTATGGGAGGGGAGCACAGATACGCAGTATTTT.

This chain's CDR3 is CASSLSGSSYNEQFF. The CDR3 DNA reads TGTGCCAGCAGTCTTAGCGGGAGCTCCTACAATGAGCAGTTCTTC. The V and J genes are TRBV2 and TRBJ2-1; 9 bases agree with TRBD2. The germline V gene has CDR1 SNHLY and CDR2 FYNNEI. This CDR3 has 15 amino acids. J was trimmed by 0 bases and V by 5 bases; bases with no gene match: 2.

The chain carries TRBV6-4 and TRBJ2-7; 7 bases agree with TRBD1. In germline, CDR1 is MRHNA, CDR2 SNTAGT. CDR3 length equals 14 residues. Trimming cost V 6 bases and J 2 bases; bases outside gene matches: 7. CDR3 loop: CASSQTGSPYEQYF. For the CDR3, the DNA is TGTGCCAGCAGCCAGACAGGGAGCCCCTACGAGCAGTACTTC.

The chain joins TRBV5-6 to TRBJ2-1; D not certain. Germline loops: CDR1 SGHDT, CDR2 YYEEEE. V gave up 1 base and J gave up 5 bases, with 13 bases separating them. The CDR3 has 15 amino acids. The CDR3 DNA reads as TGTGCCAGCAGCTTGTACTACGGCCAGGACAATGAGCAGTTCTTC. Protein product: CASSLYYGQDNEQFF.